The 20 T cell receptor beta chains below all came from one sample that was sequenced in a study of blood T cell repertoires in COVID-19. The protocol was immunoSEQ multiplex PCR, while the TCRdb copy is restricted to in-frame clones and leaves out a portion. The data show hundreds of thousands of clones, approximately 86% seen once. Sequencing was carried out using peripheral blood. The receptors come from a woman aged 80 or older with active or convalescent COVID-19.

For this clone: Other nucleotide sequences in the sample specify the same CDR3. The chain links TRBV3-1 (or the pseudogene TRBV3-2) to TRBJ2-7; D remains ambiguous. From germline, CDR1 is LGHDT and CDR2 YNNKEL (reference sequence). The CDR3 totals 11 residues. With 4 bases removed from V and 4 bases from J, the gap between germline ends came to 5 bases. The CDR3 region is CASSLSYEQYF. The CDR3 bases are TGTGCCAGCAGCCTATCGTACGAGCAGTACTTC.

In this sample, this clone turned up a few times. CDR3 residues: CASRPGQGNNEKLFF. As DNA, the CDR3 is TGTGCCTCCCGACCGGGACAGGGTAATAATGAAAAACTGTTTTTT. V and J are TRBV30 and TRBJ1-4; 9 positions match TRBD1. This CDR3 has 15 amino acids. Losses at the gene ends were 7 bases for V and 4 bases for J; bases not matched to a gene: 10. Per the germline V gene, CDR1 is GTSNPN and CDR2 is SVGIG (reference sequence).

The rearrangement uses TRBV10-3 and TRBJ1-2, with D perhaps matching TRBD1 (6 bases). Germline CDR1 is ENHRY and CDR2 is SYGVKD. V dropped 6 bases and J dropped 0 bases, with 14 bases sitting between them. CDR3 length: 15 residues. CDR3 sequence (DNA): TGTGCCATCAGCCTCACCGGACAGACTAACTATGGCTACACCTTC. Its translation is CAISLTGQTNYGYTF.

The genes are TRBV5-5 and TRBJ1-5, with a possible D match to TRBD1 (5 bases). CDR1 and CDR2 from the germline V gene are SGHKS and YYEKEE (reference sequence). The CDR3 length is 14 residues. V lost 4 bases and J 3 bases, leaving 11 bases between the germline ends. The CDR3 nucleotides read TGTGCCAGCAGCGCAGGACAAATCAATCAGCCCCAGCATTTT. Translated, it gives CASSAGQINQPQHF. Filled out from reference TRBV5-5 and TRBJ1-5, the complete variable domain reads DAGVTQSPTHLIKTRGQQVTLRCSPISGHKSVSWYQQVLGQGPQFIFQYYEKEERGRGNFPDRFSARQFPNYSSELNVNALLLGDSALYLCASSAGQINQPQHFGDGTRLSIL.

V usage is TRBV2 and J usage is TRBJ1-2; unclear D gene. Between the trimmed V and J ends, which lost 4 bases and 4 bases, there was a span of 16 bases. The germline V gene encodes CDR1 SNHLY and CDR2 FYNNEI. The CDR3 loop spans 15 amino acids. The CDR3 spells CASSVDSGYSYGYTF. The CDR3 coding sequence is TGTGCCAGCAGTGTTGATTCGGGTTACTCCTATGGCTACACCTTC.

This sequence joins TRBV7-6 and TRBJ2-5; 9 nucleotides match TRBD1. CDR1 and CDR2 from the germline V gene are SGHVS and FNYEAQ. J gave up 5 bases and V 6 bases, and 13 bases lay outside the gene matches. The length of the CDR3 is 16 residues. The CDR3 sequence is CASSQTGGALSETQYF. The DNA for the CDR3 is TGTGCCAGCAGTCAGACAGGGGGTGCCTTATCGGAGACCCAGTACTTC.

V usage is TRBV18 and J usage is TRBJ2-3; D not resolved. CDR1 KGHSH and CDR2 LQKENI come from the germline V gene. V dropped 3 bases and J dropped 6 bases, with 13 bases sitting between them. The CDR3 totals 14 residues. The CDR3 sequence is CASSPIDTTDTQYF. DNA of the CDR3: TGTGCCAGCTCACCCATCGATACTACGGATACGCAGTATTTT.

This chain uses TRBV27 with TRBJ2-1; 9 bases align to TRBD2. The CDR3 runs to 16 residues. Germline V lookup: CDR1 MNHEY, CDR2 SMNVEV (reference sequence). V lost 3 bases and J lost 4; bases outside the gene matches: 7. The CDR3 is CASSLNSGGPYNEQFF. The CDR3 DNA follows: TGTGCCAGCAGTTTGAACAGCGGGGGGCCTTACAATGAGCAGTTCTTC.

J is TRBJ1-2 and V is TRBV11-2, with D perhaps matching TRBD1 (5 bases). This CDR3 has 15 amino acids. V was pared by 3 bases and J by 0 bases, with 11 bases between. Looked up from germline, CDR1 is SGHAT and CDR2 is FQNNGV. CDR3 bases: TGTGCCAGCAGCTTGGGGCAGGGAACTAACTATGGCTACACCTTC. Amino acid sequence: CASSLGQGTNYGYTF.

The chain combines TRBV7-2 with TRBJ2-7; D may be TRBD2 (5 bases). Germline V CDR1 and CDR2: SGHTA, FQGNSA. The CDR3 has 15 residues. The V end lost 0 bases, the J end lost 0 bases, and 9 bases lay between the germline ends. The CDR3 DNA reads as TGTGCCAGCAGCTTAGCGGGAGCTCTCTCCTACGAGCAGTACTTC. It specifies CASSLAGALSYEQYF.

V usage is TRBV7-2 and J usage is TRBJ1-2, with D perhaps matching TRBD1 (6 bases). The V end lost 1 base, the J end lost 5 bases, and 17 bases lay between the germline ends. This CDR3 has 16 amino acids. Looked up from germline, CDR1 is SGHTA and CDR2 is FQGNSA. The CDR3 DNA reads as TGTGCCAGCAGCTTAGTCCTCAGGGGCCAACGGTATGGCTACACCTTC. It codes for CASSLVLRGQRYGYTF.

As DNA, the CDR3 is TGTGCCAGCAGCCATCTCCGGGACAGGGGTGACTATGGCTACACCTTC. Amino acids: CASSHLRDRGDYGYTF. The chain joins TRBV3-1 (or the pseudogene TRBV3-2) to TRBJ1-2; 10 bases align to TRBD1. CDR1 and CDR2 (germline): LGHDT, YNNKEL (reference sequence). This CDR3 contains 16 residues. Trimming cost V 3 bases and J 3 bases; bases outside gene matches: 7.

The rearrangement links TRBV6-2 or TRBV6-3 to TRBJ2-3, with a weak D call TRBD2 (6 bases). CDR3 length equals 12 residues. The V gene lost 5 bases and the J gene lost 9 bases, with 12 bases spanning the gap. Germline CDR1 MNHEY, CDR2 SVGEGT. In DNA, the CDR3 is TGTGCCAGCAGTCCGACTAGATGGACGCAGTATTTT. This codes for CASSPTRWTQYF.

The chain carries TRBV5-4 and TRBJ2-1; 13 nucleotides align to TRBD2. The length of the CDR3 is 15 residues. Germline CDR1 reads SGHNT; CDR2 reads YYREEE (reference sequence). V lost 4 bases and J lost 10; bases outside the gene matches: 8. The CDR3, as DNA: TGTGCCAGCAGCCAACGGACTAGCGGGAGCGGCGAGCAGTTCTTC. This gives the protein CASSQRTSGSGEQFF.

The chain employs TRBV10-3 and TRBJ1-5; 7 positions agree with TRBD1. CDR1 ENHRY and CDR2 SYGVKD come from the germline V gene. This CDR3 spans 14 amino acids. V dropped 8 bases and J dropped 3; count of bases not matched to a gene: 7. The CDR3 loop reads CAIGGKGANQPQHF. The CDR3 nucleotides read TGTGCCATCGGCGGTAAGGGGGCCAATCAGCCCCAGCATTTT.

In this sample, this clone turned up once. The chain recombines TRBV3-1 (or the pseudogene TRBV3-2) with TRBJ1-2; D may be TRBD1 (6 bases). The CDR3 is 16 amino acids. Trimming took 1 base from V and 4 from J, leaving 16 bases between them. Germline V gives CDR1 LGHDT, CDR2 YNNKEL (reference sequence). This CDR3 reads CASSQGSGQIFYGYTF. The CDR3 nucleotides are TGTGCCAGCAGCCAAGGGTCAGGACAGATCTTCTATGGCTACACCTTC.

This rearrangement joins TRBV7-2 to TRBJ2-5; TRBD2 aligns across 7 bases. CDR1 is SGHTA and CDR2 is FQGNSA in the germline V gene. This CDR3 comprises 14 residues. The J segment lost 3 bases and the V segment lost 1 base, leaving 2 bases of the junction unmatched. This CDR3 reads CASSLGGGKETQYF. The CDR3 DNA sequence: TGTGCCAGCAGCTTAGGGGGGGGAAAAGAGACCCAGTACTTC.

The genes are TRBV2 and TRBJ2-7; TRBD2 might be the D (7 bases). The CDR3 has 14 residues. Germline-derived CDR1 and CDR2 are SNHLY and FYNNEI. With 3 bases removed from V and 3 bases from J, the gap between germline ends came to 12 bases. CDR3 DNA sequence: TGTGCCAGCAGTGACAGGGGAGGGTACTACGAGCAGTACTTC. Translated: CASSDRGGYYEQYF.

The chain uses TRBV28 and TRBJ1-4, with 10 bases that match TRBD1. This CDR3 is built from 16 residues. Trimming took 4 bases from V and 7 from J; bases not matched to a gene: 9. CDR1 is MDHEN and CDR2 is SYDVKM in the germline V gene. The CDR3 nucleotides read TGTGCCAGCAGTTGGGACAGGGGCCTCACTGGTGAAAAACTGTTTTTT. Translated, it gives CASSWDRGLTGEKLFF.

The CDR3 region is CASSLDRAFPYGYTF. The CDR3, as DNA: TGTGCCAGCAGCCTCGACAGGGCCTTCCCGTATGGCTACACCTTC. The genes are TRBV27 and TRBJ1-2, with 7 nucleotides matching TRBD1. This CDR3 is 15 amino acids long. With 6 bases clipped from V and 5 bases from J, the junction kept 12 bases outside the gene matches. CDR1 is MNHEY, CDR2 SMNVEV, per germline (reference sequence).